Shown below are 30 T cell receptor beta chains from a single sample sequenced in a study of cytomegalovirus exposure and HLA in healthy donors. Profiling relied on immunoSEQ multiplex PCR, and the TCRdb table lists in-frame clones only, not all of them. The sample contains around 180,000 clones, approximately 85% of which appear only once. The sequencing input was PBMCs. Every receptor here comes from a young woman in good health and CMV-seronegative.

This chain links TRBV21-1 with TRBJ2-2; the table calls TRBD1, which could not be checked here. TRBV21-1 is labeled a pseudogene. The CDR3 runs to 14 residues. The CDR3 here is CASSSQGKTGELFF. The CDR3 DNA sequence: TGTGCCAGCAGCAGTCAGGGTAAAACCGGGGAGCTGTTTTTT.

The rearrangement joins TRBV5-1 to TRBJ1-1, with TRBD1 as a possible D gene (6 bases). Trimming removed 6 bases from V and 5 bases from J, with 20 bases in between. Germline V lookup: CDR1 SGHRS, CDR2 YFSETQ. This CDR3 comprises 15 residues. The CDR3 reads CASNDRQAGGTEAFF. The CDR3 DNA is TGCGCCAGCAACGATCGACAGGCGGGGGGGACTGAAGCTTTCTTT.

Only one count was recorded for this clone. J is TRBJ2-1 and V is TRBV5-5; a possible D gene is TRBD2 (6 bases). Germline-derived CDR1 and CDR2 are SGHKS and YYEKEE (reference sequence). CDR3 size: 12 residues. Deletions cut 2 bases from V and 6 bases from J, with 6 bases between. The CDR3 DNA reads TGTGCCAGCAGCTTCGGGGGCAATGAGCAGTTCTTC. Translating gives CASSFGGNEQFF.

This sequence joins TRBV28 and TRBJ1-2; TRBD1 aligns across 9 bases. CDR3 size: 18 residues. Germline V CDR1 and CDR2: MDHEN, SYDVKM. J lost 4 bases, V lost 4 bases, and 16 bases had no gene match. The CDR3 DNA reads as TGTGCCAGCAGTTCCCCCCCAACCGCCGGGACAGGGCGCTATGGCTACACCTTC. It codes for CASSSPPTAGTGRYGYTF.

The chain has TRBV10-3 and TRBJ1-6; D not certain. The germline V gene encodes CDR1 ENHRY and CDR2 SYGVKD. This CDR3 is built from 14 residues. The V and J ends lost 2 bases and 9 bases respectively, with 11 bases between them. The CDR3 is CAISEVASSSPLHF. CDR3 coding DNA: TGTGCCATCAGTGAGGTGGCCTCTAGTTCACCCCTCCACTTT.

This chain uses TRBV27 with TRBJ1-2; D uncertain. The CDR3 has 12 amino acids. In germline, CDR1 is MNHEY, CDR2 SMNVEV (reference sequence). V shed 6 bases and J shed 1 base, with 6 bases lying between them. CDR3 nucleotide sequence: TGTGCCAGCAGGTCTCTTAACTATGGCTACACCTTC. This encodes CASRSLNYGYTF.

The CDR3 region has the DNA TGTGCCAGCAGCCGCGGGACGCCCAGCGCTGGAAACACCATATATTTT. This encodes CASSRGTPSAGNTIYF. The chain carries TRBV11-2 and TRBJ1-3, with a possible D match to TRBD1 (5 bases). Germline lookup yields CDR1 SGHAT and CDR2 FQNNGV. V was clipped by 5 bases and J by 2 bases, with 16 bases between them. The CDR3 runs to 16 residues.

The chain joins TRBV5-4 to TRBJ1-4; 8 positions agree with TRBD1. CDR1 and CDR2 from the germline V gene are SGHNT and YYREEE (reference sequence). The CDR3 has 15 residues. The junction had 4 bases not matched to a gene; V was cut back by 1 base and J by 5 bases. The CDR3 reads CASSLSTGGNEKLFF. Here the CDR3 DNA reads TGTGCCAGCAGCTTGTCCACAGGGGGGAATGAAAAACTGTTTTTT.

The chain couples TRBV5-1 to TRBJ1-1, with 9 bases aligning to TRBD1. CDR3 length equals 16 residues. CDR1 SGHRS and CDR2 YFSETQ come from the germline V gene. J was trimmed by 1 base and V by 3 bases; bases with no gene match: 7. Here the CDR3 DNA reads TGCGCCAGCAGCTGGGCCGGGACAGGGACGAACACTGAAGCTTTCTTT. Translation gives CASSWAGTGTNTEAFF.

The rearrangement uses TRBV29-1 and TRBJ1-1, with a possible D match to TRBD1 (5 bases). The length of the CDR3 is 16 residues. Germline V CDR1 and CDR2: SQVTM, ANQGSEA. V was pared by 0 bases and J by 1 base, with 15 bases between. Here the CDR3 reads CSVEDRVGRANTEAFF. Here the CDR3 DNA reads TGCAGCGTTGAAGATCGGGTTGGCAGGGCGAACACTGAAGCTTTCTTT.

The rearrangement links TRBV5-5 to TRBJ2-4; 8 bases are a match to TRBD1. After removal of 4 bases from V and 8 bases from J, the junction contained 8 bases not matched to a gene. This CDR3 region has 14 residues. Germline V CDR1 and CDR2: SGHKS, YYEKEE (reference sequence). The CDR3 sequence is CASSEGQARDIQYF. The CDR3, as DNA: TGTGCCAGCAGCGAGGGACAGGCGAGAGACATTCAGTACTTC.

The chain carries TRBV10-3 and TRBJ1-5; 8 nucleotides match TRBD1. The CDR3 extends over 14 amino acids. CDR1 and CDR2 from the germline V gene are ENHRY and SYGVKD. Losses at the gene ends were 8 bases for V and 4 bases for J; bases not matched to a gene: 7. This CDR3 reads CAISDRGQNQPQHF. The CDR3 DNA reads as TGTGCCATCTCTGACAGGGGTCAAAATCAGCCCCAGCATTTT.

This chain links TRBV2 with TRBJ1-1, with a tentative D call TRBD1 (5 bases). The CDR3 has 14 residues. The V end was cut by 10 bases, the J end by 1 base, with 16 bases between. The germline gives CDR1 SNHLY, CDR2 FYNNEI. CDR3 residues: CANKGVLENTEAFF. CDR3 DNA: TGTGCCAACAAAGGGGTACTTGAGAACACTGAAGCTTTCTTT.

There are a few counts of this clone. This sequence joins TRBV29-1 and TRBJ2-7; TRBD1 aligns across 7 bases. J was trimmed by 3 bases and V by 4 bases; bases with no gene match: 12. The CDR3 is made up of 15 amino acids. Germline V CDR1 and CDR2: SQVTM, ANQGSEA. The CDR3 DNA is TGCAGCGTTGTGGGGGACAGTAGGGGGAGCTACGAGCAGTACTTC. Its translation is CSVVGDSRGSYEQYF.

The J gene is TRBJ2-1, the V gene TRBV5-4; 14 bases are shared with TRBD2. The CDR3 runs 19 residues. V shed 1 base and J 2 bases; nucleotides not matched to a gene: 8. The germline gives CDR1 SGHNT, CDR2 YYREEE (reference sequence). CDR3 bases: TGTGCCAGCAGCTTGATCGGGACTAGCGGGGGCTCCGCCTACAATGAGCAGTTCTTC. Protein sequence: CASSLIGTSGGSAYNEQFF.

The V and J genes are TRBV2 and TRBJ2-3; 9 bases align to TRBD2. Germline-derived CDR1 and CDR2 are SNHLY and FYNNEI. V was clipped by 8 bases and J by 2 bases; unmatched bases: 8. The CDR3 has 15 amino acids. CDR3 loop: CASGREGRDTDTQYF. CDR3 in DNA: TGTGCCAGCGGGCGGGAGGGCCGGGACACAGATACGCAGTATTTT. Drawing the rest from reference TRBV2 and TRBJ2-3, the complete variable domain is EPEVTQTPSHQVTQMGQEVILRCVPISNHLYFYWYRQILGQKVEFLVSFYNNEISEKSEIFDDQFSVERPDGSNFTLKIRSTKLEDSAMYFCASGREGRDTDTQYFGPGTRLTVL.

The gene calls are TRBV11-2 and TRBJ2-5; 8 nucleotides match TRBD2. Germline V gene data show CDR1 as SGHAT and CDR2 as FQNNGV. The V segment lost 5 bases and the J segment 2 bases; nucleotides outside the gene matches: 13. This CDR3 contains 17 residues. CDR3 bases: TGTGCCAGCAGCCCCAGACTAGCGCGCGGATCTCAAGAGACCCAGTACTTC. Translated, it gives CASSPRLARGSQETQYF.

V and J are TRBV27 and TRBJ2-1; 14 bases map to TRBD2. The V segment lost 3 bases and the J segment 8 bases; nucleotides outside the gene matches: 6. Germline V CDR1 and CDR2: MNHEY, SMNVEV (reference sequence). The CDR3 totals 16 residues. CDR3 amino acids: CASSFGLAGGSYEQFF. Written as DNA, the CDR3 is TGTGCCAGCAGTTTCGGACTAGCGGGGGGAAGTTATGAGCAGTTCTTC.

V usage is TRBV5-1 and J usage is TRBJ2-1, with 12 bases that match TRBD1. With 4 bases clipped from V and 8 bases from J, the junction kept 4 bases outside the gene matches. The CDR3 has 14 amino acids. Germline CDR1 SGHRS, CDR2 YFSETQ. The chain's CDR3 is CASSQGTGGDEQFF. Here the CDR3 DNA reads TGCGCCAGCAGCCAAGGGACAGGGGGCGATGAGCAGTTCTTC. Filled out from reference TRBV5-1 and TRBJ2-1, the complete variable domain reads KAGVTQTPRYLIKTRGQQVTLSCSPISGHRSVSWYQQTPGQGLQFLFEYFSETQRNKGNFPGRFSGRQFSNSRSEMNVSTLELGDSALYLCASSQGTGGDEQFFGPGTRLTVL.

V usage is TRBV7-6 and J usage is TRBJ2-5; TRBD2 matches at 7 bases. The J segment lost 4 bases and the V segment lost 1 base, leaving 6 bases of the junction unmatched. This CDR3 region has 15 residues. The germline CDR1 and CDR2 sequences are SGHVS and FNYEAQ. The CDR3 nucleotides read TGTGCCAGCAGCTTAGGCGGGAGTCTTGGAGAGACCCAGTACTTC. Translated, it gives CASSLGGSLGETQYF. The whole variable domain, remainder taken from reference TRBV7-6 and TRBJ2-5, is GAGVSQSPRYKVTKRGQDVALRCDPISGHVSLYWYRQALGQGPEFLTYFNYEAQQDKSGLPNDRFSAERPEGSISTLTIQRTEQRDSAMYRCASSLGGSLGETQYFGPGTRLLVL.

This sequence joins TRBV10-1 and TRBJ2-3, with D tentatively TRBD2 (6 bases). Germline V CDR1 and CDR2: WNHNN, SYGVQD (reference sequence). CDR3 length: 15 residues. Trimming pared 6 bases from V and 0 bases from J, leaving 13 bases between. CDR3 amino acids: CASSPPGTSTDTQYF. The CDR3 region has the DNA TGCGCCAGCAGCCCCCCGGGGACTAGCACAGATACGCAGTATTTT.

This clone was observed a single time. The gene calls are TRBV19 and TRBJ1-2; 8 nucleotides line up with TRBD1. The V gene end was trimmed by 5 bases and the J gene end by 4 bases; junction bases not matched to a gene: 3. Germline V gives CDR1 LNHDA, CDR2 SQIVND (reference sequence). The CDR3 has 13 amino acids. The DNA of the CDR3 is TGTGCCAGTAGTCTGGGACAGGCCTATGGCTACACCTTC. As protein: CASSLGQAYGYTF.

The V call is TRBV7-9, the J call TRBJ1-4, with a tentative D call TRBD1 (5 bases). CDR1 and CDR2 from the germline V gene are SEHNR and FQNEAQ (reference sequence). The V gene lost 1 base and the J gene lost 2 bases, with 8 bases spanning the gap. The CDR3 runs 15 residues. The CDR3 nucleotides read TGTGCCAGCAGCTTAGTCGGGGGTACTAATGAAAAACTGTTTTTT. Its translation is CASSLVGGTNEKLFF.

This clone came up once. The chain combines TRBV7-2 with TRBJ1-2, with D possibly matching TRBD1 (5 bases). Germline values: CDR1 SGHTA, CDR2 FQGNSA. The germline V and J ends were trimmed by 5 bases and 4 bases, with 14 bases remaining between them. The CDR3 contains 14 residues. CDR3 residues: CASSPRQTLYGYTF. The DNA of the CDR3 is TGTGCCAGCAGCCCTAGACAGACCCTCTATGGCTACACCTTC.

J is TRBJ2-2 and V is TRBV10-3; 8 bases map to TRBD1. CDR3 length equals 16 residues. Germline V gene sequence: CDR1 ENHRY, CDR2 SYGVKD. Germline trimming cut 6 bases from V and 3 bases from J; bases unmatched to any gene: 9. The CDR3 DNA reads as TGTGCCATCAGCGAGGGCAGGGGGCAAGACACCGGGGAGCTGTTTTTT. Translating gives CAISEGRGQDTGELFF.

The chain uses TRBV7-9 and TRBJ2-7; 7 nucleotides match TRBD1. CDR3 length: 13 residues. V shed 5 bases and J 8 bases; nucleotides not matched to a gene: 9. The germline gives CDR1 SEHNR, CDR2 FQNEAQ (reference sequence). CDR3 protein: CASSGKTGRQQYF. CDR3 in DNA: TGTGCCAGCAGCGGAAAGACAGGGCGTCAGCAGTACTTC.

The chain is built from TRBV29-1 and TRBJ2-7, with D possibly TRBD1 on 6 matching bases. CDR1 and CDR2 (germline): SQVTM, ANQGSEA. This CDR3 is 14 amino acids long. V was cut by 5 bases and J by 2 bases, with 16 bases left in between. The chain's CDR3 is CSVMGHGQTYEQYF. The CDR3 region has the DNA TGCAGCGTTATGGGCCATGGACAGACCTACGAGCAGTACTTC.

The rearrangement joins TRBV27 to TRBJ1-5; D may be TRBD1 (6 bases). V was cut by 0 bases and J by 1 base, with 16 bases left in between. Germline V gives CDR1 MNHEY, CDR2 SMNVEV (reference sequence). The CDR3 contains 18 residues. DNA for the CDR3: TGTGCCAGCAGTTTATCGGGACACGGGACGACGAGCAATCAGCCCCAGCATTTT. This sequence encodes CASSLSGHGTTSNQPQHF.

The gene calls are TRBV4-2 and TRBJ1-3, with TRBD1 as a possible D gene (5 bases). V was trimmed by 0 bases and J by 0 bases, leaving 12 bases between them. Germline CDR1 LGHNA, CDR2 YNFKEQ. CDR3 length: 17 amino acids. The CDR3 here is CASSQDINRLSGNTIYF. CDR3 coding DNA: TGTGCCAGCAGCCAAGATATTAACAGGCTCTCTGGAAACACCATATATTTT.

This clone was picked up a small number of times. V is TRBV28 and J is TRBJ2-7, with D unclear. Deletions cut 7 bases from V and 1 base from J, with 14 bases between. There are 14 residues in the CDR3. Germline V gene data show CDR1 as MDHEN and CDR2 as SYDVKM. CDR3 coding DNA: TGTGCCAGCACCTTTGACACAGCATCCTACGAGCAGTACTTC. Translating gives CASTFDTASYEQYF.